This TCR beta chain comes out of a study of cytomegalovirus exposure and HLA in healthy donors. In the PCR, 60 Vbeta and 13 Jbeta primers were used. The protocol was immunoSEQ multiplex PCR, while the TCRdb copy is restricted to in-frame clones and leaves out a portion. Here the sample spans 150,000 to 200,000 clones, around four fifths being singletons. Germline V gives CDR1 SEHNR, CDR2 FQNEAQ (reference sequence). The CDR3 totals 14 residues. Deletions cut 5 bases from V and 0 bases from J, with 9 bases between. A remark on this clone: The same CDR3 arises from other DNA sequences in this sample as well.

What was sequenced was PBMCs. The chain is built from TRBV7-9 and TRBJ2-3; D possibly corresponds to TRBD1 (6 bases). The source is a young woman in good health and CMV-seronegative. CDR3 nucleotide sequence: TGTGCCAGCAGCCCAGGGGTCAGCACAGATACGCAGTATTTT. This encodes CASSPGVSTDTQYF. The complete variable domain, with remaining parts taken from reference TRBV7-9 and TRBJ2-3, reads DTGVSQNPRHKITKRGQNVTFRCDPISEHNRLYWYRQTLGQGPEFLTYFQNEAQLEKSRLLSDRFSAERPKGSFSTLEIQRTEQGDSAMYLCASSPGVSTDTQYFGPGTRLTVL.